The source of this TCR beta chain is a study of patients and donors after allogeneic stem cell transplantation. TCRdb independently ran MiXCR on the RT-PCR reads; one entry per CDR3 protein. Seen here are approximately 160,000 distinct CDR3 sequences, 30% observed once, and the top ten hold roughly 3%. CDR3 length: 12 residues. Germline CDR1 and CDR2: LGHNA and YSLEER. V shed 3 bases and J shed 8 bases, with 7 bases lying between them. This clonotype was seen more than once but under ten times. This receptor was obtained from a human donor who was either an allogeneic HSCT recipient or a stem cell or donor lymphocyte infusion donor (not recorded which). It is not recorded whose cells these are; they may come from a transplant donor. The V and J genes are TRBV4-3 and TRBJ2-2; unclear D gene. Sequencing input: blood, either unsorted or a sorted T cell fraction (not recorded which). The CDR3 DNA reads as TGCGCCAGCAGCCATACAAGGGGGGAGCTGTTTTTT. It yields the protein CASSHTRGELFF.